These 12 T cell receptor beta chains came from one sample sequenced in a study of Graves' ophthalmopathy and Graves' hyperthyroidism. For repertoire sequencing, the TCR beta CDR3 regions were amplified from RNA transcripts. HTBI-primed first-round RT-PCR preceded second-round multiplex PCR. One entry per CDR3 protein results from TCRdb running MiXCR on the multiplex PCR reads. The sample holds 500,000 to 800,000 distinct CDR3 sequences; just over 40% are singletons and the top ten take 2.5% to 3.5%. Sequenced: peripheral blood. The source is an adult man with Graves' ophthalmopathy.

The V gene is TRBV29-1, the J gene TRBJ2-7; 9 bases are shared with TRBD2. V lost 8 bases, J lost 5 bases, and 10 bases stayed unmatched. Germline loops: CDR1 SQVTM, CDR2 ANQGSEA. The length of the CDR3 is 13 residues. This chain's CDR3 is CSRPSGAGHEQYF. The CDR3 nucleotides read TGCAGCAGGCCTAGCGGGGCGGGCCACGAGCAGTACTTC.

The table lists this clonotype with a few counts. CDR3 amino acids: CALRPTFANSPLHF. In nucleotides, the CDR3 is TGTGCCTTGAGACCTACTTTTGCCAATTCACCCCTCCACTTT. The chain is built from TRBV30 and TRBJ1-6, with unresolved D. The germline CDR1 and CDR2 sequences are GTSNPN and SVGIG (reference sequence). The CDR3 has 14 amino acids. V lost 7 bases, J lost 7 bases, and 17 bases lay in between.

V is TRBV7-2 and J is TRBJ1-2; 10 bases line up with TRBD1. The ends lost 4 bases at V and 4 bases at J; junction bases unmatched: 9. From germline, CDR1 is SGHTA and CDR2 FQGNSA. The CDR3 is 16 amino acids. The CDR3 sequence: CASSSWTGGRPYGYTF. The CDR3 nucleotides read TGTGCCAGCAGCTCATGGACAGGGGGAAGGCCCTATGGCTACACCTTC. Filled out from reference TRBV7-2 and TRBJ1-2, the complete variable domain reads GAGVSQSPSNKVTEKGKDVELRCDPISGHTALYWYRQSLGQGLEFLIYFQGNSAPDKSGLPSDRFSAERTGGSVSTLTIQRTQQEDSAVYLCASSSWTGGRPYGYTFGSGTRLTVV.

This clonotype was detected only a few times. V usage is TRBV4-1 and J usage is TRBJ1-1; D is uncertain. V was clipped by 0 bases and J by 5 bases, with 13 bases between them. Germline V lookup: CDR1 MGHRA, CDR2 YSYEKL. CDR3 length equals 15 residues. The CDR3 region has the DNA TGCGCCAGCAGCCAAGATCTTAGGTTGGTAACTGAAGCTTTCTTT. Translation: CASSQDLRLVTEAFF.

This clonotype showed up many times. The chain joins TRBV7-8 to TRBJ1-3, with TRBD1 matching over 7 bases. The CDR3 spans 16 residues. Germline CDR1 reads SGHVS; CDR2 reads FQNEAQ. V shed 3 bases, J shed 0 bases, and the junction held 5 bases outside the gene matches. Written as DNA, the CDR3 is TGTGCCAGCAGCTTCCGGGACAGCCTCTCTGGAAACACCATATATTTT. It codes for CASSFRDSLSGNTIYF. Combining the CDR3 with reference TRBV7-8 and TRBJ1-3 gives the whole variable domain GAGVSQSPRYKVAKRGQDVALRCDPISGHVSLFWYQQALGQGPEFLTYFQNEAQLDKSGLPSDRFFAERPEGSVSTLKIQRTQQEDSAVYLCASSFRDSLSGNTIYFGEGSWLTVV.

This clonotype was seen ten or more times. The chain employs TRBV20-1 and TRBJ2-7; 12 bases map to TRBD1. Germline CDR1 and CDR2: DFQATT and SNEGSKA (reference sequence). The CDR3 is 14 amino acids. Trimming removed 6 bases from V and 2 bases from J; junction bases left unmatched: 5. The CDR3 loop reads CSAGQGARAYEQYF. CDR3 bases: TGCAGTGCGGGACAGGGGGCGAGGGCCTACGAGCAGTACTTC.

This clonotype has ten or more counts. The chain recombines TRBV24-1 with TRBJ1-1; TRBD1 is a possible D gene (6 bases). The length of the CDR3 is 13 residues. Germline values: CDR1 KGHDR, CDR2 SFDVKD. Between the trimmed V and J ends, which lost 9 bases and 2 bases, there was a span of 12 bases. CDR3 residues: CATRAGANTEAFF. The CDR3, as DNA: TGTGCCACCCGGGCAGGGGCCAACACTGAAGCTTTCTTT.

The sample holds one count of this clonotype. This likely comes from a read error, as the CDR3 has no conserved phenylalanine or tryptophan at its end. J is TRBJ1-2 and V is TRBV7-2; D not resolved. CDR3 length: 16 residues. V lost 3 bases, J lost 2 bases, and 16 bases lay in between. Looked up from germline, CDR1 is SGHTA and CDR2 is FQGNSA. The CDR3 reads CASSFSVGRKNYGYTS. The CDR3 region has the DNA TGTGCCAGCAGCTTCTCAGTGGGCAGGAAAAACTATGGCTACACCTCC.

This clonotype has ten or more counts. This chain links TRBV29-1 with TRBJ2-5, with 8 bases identical to TRBD1. Germline CDR1 SQVTM, CDR2 ANQGSEA. The V gene end was trimmed by 2 bases and the J gene end by 5 bases; junction bases not matched to a gene: 7. This CDR3 is 14 amino acids long. Here the CDR3 reads CSVERTGSGETQYF. Here the CDR3 DNA reads TGCAGCGTTGAAAGGACAGGGTCAGGGGAGACCCAGTACTTC.

In this sample, this clonotype turned up many times. V usage is TRBV7-9 and J usage is TRBJ2-7; D is possibly TRBD1 or TRBD2 (5 bases each). Germline V lookup: CDR1 SEHNR, CDR2 FQNEAQ (reference sequence). The V and J ends lost 3 bases and 0 bases respectively, with 12 bases between them. This CDR3 comprises 15 residues. CDR3 DNA sequence: TGTGCCAGCAGCTTGGCCGGGACGACCTCCTACGAGCAGTACTTC. Its translation is CASSLAGTTSYEQYF.

This clonotype has ten or more counts. The V call is TRBV12-3 or TRBV12-4, the J call TRBJ2-7; 11 nucleotides match TRBD2. The CDR3 has 14 residues. V gave up 6 bases and J gave up 9 bases; unmatched junction bases: 10. The CDR3 here is CASSVAGGLNVQYF. In nucleotides, the CDR3 is TGTGCCAGCAGCGTAGCGGGGGGGCTCAATGTGCAGTACTTC.

This rearrangement joins TRBV19 to TRBJ2-3, with 8 bases identical to TRBD2. CDR3 size: 16 residues. V dropped 5 bases and J dropped 1; count of bases not matched to a gene: 8. Germline lookup yields CDR1 LNHDA and CDR2 SQIVND (reference sequence). CDR3 DNA: TGTGCCAGTAGTCTCTCGGGAGGGAGAGGCACAGATACGCAGTATTTT. It codes for CASSLSGGRGTDTQYF.